A selection of T cell receptor beta chains follows, all from one sample in a study of T cell repertoires in cytomegalovirus infection. No antigens are known for them. TCRdb reprocessed the reads with MiXCR, giving one entry per CDR3 protein. Altogether around 58,000 distinct CDR3 sequences are present, just over 20% being singletons, with the ten largest covering 73%. The sample consisted of CD8+ T cells from cultured PBMCs, taken from culture after CMV antigen stimulation. These receptors were collected from a human donor in good health (CMV status not recorded). Some clones in this sample may be carry-over from other donors' samples. Each CDR3 is given without its conserved first and last residue. The order of the fields is clone size, V gene, J gene, CDR3 protein. Only some rows state a clone size, as once, few, many or a class for expanded clones.

clone_size: .; v_call: TRBV5-1; j_call: TRBJ1-2; cdr3_aa: ASSLGQGHGYT
clone_size: many; v_call: TRBV11-2; j_call: TRBJ2-1; cdr3_aa: ASSPGTAYNEQF
clone_size: .; v_call: TRBV7-2; j_call: TRBJ1-5; cdr3_aa: ASSSAPRDRGPNQPQH
clone_size: .; v_call: TRBV7-2; j_call: TRBJ1-5; cdr3_aa: ASSWTGANQPQH
clone_size: .; v_call: TRBV7-9; j_call: TRBJ1-6; cdr3_aa: ASRQDIAHNSPLH
clone_size: many; v_call: TRBV12-3/TRBV12-4; j_call: TRBJ1-1; cdr3_aa: ASSQPGNTEAF
clone_size: .; v_call: TRBV6-2/TRBV6-3; j_call: TRBJ1-1; cdr3_aa: ASSYGPRFDTEAF
clone_size: .; v_call: TRBV4-1; j_call: TRBJ2-7; cdr3_aa: ASSRTSGGRSLYEQY
clone_size: few; v_call: TRBV6-6; j_call: TRBJ2-1; cdr3_aa: ASTERDVSYNEQF
clone_size: few; v_call: TRBV7-8; j_call: TRBJ1-1; cdr3_aa: ASSSTGDNTEAF
clone_size: .; v_call: TRBV7-7; j_call: TRBJ1-4; cdr3_aa: ASSLNRGQNEKLF
clone_size: few; v_call: TRBV7-2; j_call: TRBJ1-5; cdr3_aa: ASSLDDREAQPQH
clone_size: .; v_call: TRBV7-2; j_call: TRBJ2-3; cdr3_aa: ASSLWMGGGGTDTQY
clone_size: few; v_call: TRBV12-3/TRBV12-4; j_call: TRBJ1-5; cdr3_aa: ASSTTGGRGQPQH
clone_size: .; v_call: TRBV27; j_call: TRBJ1-1; cdr3_aa: ASSTDRGPDTEAF
clone_size: few; v_call: TRBV18; j_call: TRBJ1-3; cdr3_aa: ASSHLRQGESGNTIY
clone_size: .; v_call: TRBV7-9; j_call: TRBJ1-5; cdr3_aa: ASSSAGQPQH
clone_size: .; v_call: TRBV7-9; j_call: TRBJ2-3; cdr3_aa: ASSRPGQGASTDTQY
clone_size: few; v_call: TRBV7-8; j_call: TRBJ2-3; cdr3_aa: ASSFLLIPFGLTDTQY
clone_size: few; v_call: TRBV12-3/TRBV12-4; j_call: TRBJ2-3; cdr3_aa: ASRSPRDRVSTQY
clone_size: .; v_call: TRBV20-1; j_call: TRBJ1-2; cdr3_aa: SARSDRRALYGYT
clone_size: few; v_call: TRBV7-2; j_call: TRBJ1-1; cdr3_aa: ASSFLRGYSEAF
clone_size: few; v_call: TRBV4-3; j_call: TRBJ1-1; cdr3_aa: ASSQDRWAVEAF
clone_size: few; v_call: TRBV6-6; j_call: TRBJ1-5; cdr3_aa: ASSYGAGDQPQH
clone_size: many; v_call: TRBV6-1; j_call: TRBJ1-4; cdr3_aa: ASSDHRARRGEKLF
clone_size: many; v_call: TRBV7-2; j_call: TRBJ2-2; cdr3_aa: ASSHPPGGLNTGELF
clone_size: few; v_call: TRBV6-6; j_call: TRBJ2-5; cdr3_aa: ASRPLKGQETQY
clone_size: few; v_call: TRBV2; j_call: TRBJ1-5; cdr3_aa: ASSEEGSQPQH
clone_size: .; v_call: TRBV6-2/TRBV6-3; j_call: TRBJ1-1; cdr3_aa: ASSLSGTGTEAF
clone_size: .; v_call: TRBV12-3/TRBV12-4; j_call: TRBJ2-5; cdr3_aa: ASSLAGGGRETQY
clone_size: few; v_call: TRBV7-9; j_call: TRBJ2-1; cdr3_aa: ASSSLGWGALHNEQF
clone_size: few; v_call: TRBV6-1; j_call: TRBJ1-2; cdr3_aa: ASSSGGGYYGYT
clone_size: .; v_call: TRBV4-1; j_call: TRBJ1-1; cdr3_aa: ASSQVIQNTEAF
clone_size: .; v_call: TRBV11-2; j_call: TRBJ1-6; cdr3_aa: ASSTGQGLSSYNSPLH
clone_size: .; v_call: TRBV20-1; j_call: TRBJ2-7; cdr3_aa: SARVKGGGYEQY
clone_size: many; v_call: TRBV4-1; j_call: TRBJ2-5; cdr3_aa: ASSQGGGETQY
clone_size: few; v_call: TRBV3-1; j_call: TRBJ1-5; cdr3_aa: ASSQDPGSDQPQH
clone_size: .; v_call: TRBV11-2; j_call: TRBJ1-5; cdr3_aa: ASSLRGYSNQPQH
clone_size: .; v_call: TRBV2; j_call: TRBJ1-3; cdr3_aa: ASSDSLNSGNTIY
clone_size: few; v_call: TRBV7-2; j_call: TRBJ2-5; cdr3_aa: ASSAPPGLAALYQETQY
clone_size: .; v_call: TRBV12-3/TRBV12-4; j_call: TRBJ1-3; cdr3_aa: ASSLYGSGNTIY
clone_size: .; v_call: TRBV7-9; j_call: TRBJ1-2; cdr3_aa: ASSHPLGGTWPGYT
clone_size: .; v_call: TRBV4-1; j_call: TRBJ1-5; cdr3_aa: ASSQFLNQPQH
clone_size: few; v_call: TRBV4-2; j_call: TRBJ2-4; cdr3_aa: ASSQDGQGRY
clone_size: once; v_call: TRBV6-5; j_call: TRBJ1-2; cdr3_aa: ASSLNRALDGYT